A selection of T cell receptor beta chains follows, all from one sample in a study of control samples from healthy donors and cancer patients. Using immunoSEQ multiplex PCR, the repertoire was profiled, and TCRdb retains in-frame clones only, with some absent. The table includes roughly 81,000 clones, roughly 84% detected once. The specimen sequenced was PBMCs. The receptors were gathered from a man in his 60s with head and neck cancer. CDR3s include the opening cysteine and the closing phenylalanine or tryptophan. D genes are given only for firm matches. Not all rows give a size; the values are once, few, many and, for expanded clones, a class.

D,J,size,V,CDR3,DNA
TRBD2,TRBJ2-7,.,TRBV11-2,CASSPGTSYEQYF,TGTGCCAGCAGCCCTGGGACTAGCTACGAGCAGTACTTC
.,TRBJ1-3,once,TRBV12-1,CASSSGERSGNTIYF,TGTGCCAGCAGCAGCGGGGAACGCTCTGGAAACACCATATATTTT
.,TRBJ2-7,.,TRBV5-1,CASSLIGANSYEQYF,TGCGCCAGCAGCTTGATCGGGGCAAACAGCTACGAGCAGTACTTC
.,TRBJ1-6,few,TRBV27,CASSLLGSPLHF,TGTGCCAGCAGTTTATTAGGTTCACCCCTCCACTTT
TRBD2,TRBJ2-3,.,TRBV14,CASSQDQTSGRRNHTQYF,TGTGCCAGCAGCCAAGATCAGACTAGCGGGAGGAGAAACCATACGCAGTATTTT
TRBD2,TRBJ2-1,.,TRBV4-1,CASSHLGLAGGNEQFF,TGCGCCAGCAGCCACTTGGGACTAGCGGGAGGAAATGAGCAGTTCTTC
.,TRBJ2-7,.,TRBV5-4,CASSLASDHYEQYF,TGTGCCAGCAGCTTGGCTAGCGACCACTACGAGCAGTACTTC
TRBD2,TRBJ2-1,.,TRBV4-2,CASSQDLTSGYNEQFF,TGTGCCAGCAGCCAAGATTTGACTAGCGGATACAATGAGCAGTTCTTC
.,TRBJ2-7,.,TRBV7-9,CASSRRQRYEQYF,TGTGCCAGCAGCCGACGACAGAGATACGAGCAGTACTTC
.,TRBJ1-5,.,TRBV19,CASSWGNRGNQPQHF,TGTGCCAGTAGTTGGGGGAACCGTGGCAATCAGCCCCAGCATTTT
.,TRBJ1-1,.,TRBV9,CASSVGELMNTEAFF,TGTGCCAGCAGCGTAGGGGAACTCATGAACACTGAAGCTTTCTTT
.,TRBJ1-6,.,TRBV5-8,CASSLRGLMNSPLHF,TGTGCCAGCAGCCTGCGGGGATTAATGAATTCACCCCTCCACTTT
TRBD1,TRBJ1-4,.,TRBV19,CASSGQGRGEKLFF,TGTGCCAGTAGCGGACAGGGTCGGGGGGAAAAACTGTTTTTT
.,TRBJ2-3,.,TRBV5-1,CASSLQGGTLNTQYF,TGCGCCAGCAGCTTACAGGGTGGAACATTAAATACGCAGTATTTT
.,TRBJ2-5,.,TRBV6-5,CASSYEGKTQYF,TGTGCCAGCAGTTACGAGGGGAAGACCCAGTACTTC
TRBD1,TRBJ2-2,.,TRBV7-6,CASSPRRTGNTGELFF,TGTGCCAGCAGCCCTAGAAGGACAGGGAACACCGGGGAGCTGTTTTTT
.,TRBJ2-7,few,TRBV2,CASSEGGARAEQYF,TGTGCCAGCAGTGAAGGGGGGGCGAGGGCCGAGCAGTACTTC
TRBD2,TRBJ2-7,.,TRBV6-2/TRBV6-3,CASSNSGSQSYEQYF,TGTGCCAGCAGTAATAGCGGGAGTCAATCCTACGAGCAGTACTTC
.,TRBJ1-5,.,TRBV24-1,CATSEKDGDSNQPQHF,TGTGCCACCAGTGAAAAGGACGGAGATAGCAATCAGCCCCAGCATTTT
.,TRBJ1-6,.,TRBV7-6,CASSLAGTRGSPLHF,TGTGCCAGCAGCTTAGCGGGGACAAGGGGATCACCCCTCCACTTT
.,TRBJ2-7,.,TRBV6-2/TRBV6-3,CASSLEVAAYEQYF,TGTGCCAGCAGTTTGGAAGTGGCAGCCTACGAGCAGTACTTC
.,TRBJ1-5,.,TRBV30,CAWSVHRGINQPQHF,TGTGCCTGGAGTGTACACCGAGGTATCAATCAGCCCCAGCATTTT
.,TRBJ2-3,.,TRBV5-1,CASSPRARGLGDTQYF,TGCGCCAGCAGCCCACGGGCCCGGGGTTTAGGAGATACGCAGTATTTT
TRBD1,TRBJ2-7,.,TRBV28,CASKQGVRNEQYF,TGTGCCAGCAAACAGGGGGTCAGGAACGAGCAGTACTTC
TRBD1,TRBJ2-6,.,TRBV3-1/TRBV3-2,CASSLDRGGFSGANVLTF,TGTGCCAGCAGCCTTGACAGGGGTGGTTTCTCTGGGGCCAACGTCCTGACTTTC
TRBD2,TRBJ2-3,few,TRBV11-2,CASSFVAGGTDTQYF,TGTGCCAGCAGCTTTGTGGCGGGAGGGACAGATACGCAGTATTTT
TRBD1,TRBJ1-2,.,TRBV28,CASSSGQGSLWGNYGYTF,TGTGCCAGCAGTTCGGGACAGGGGAGTCTATGGGGTAACTATGGCTACACCTTC
TRBD1,TRBJ2-7,once,TRBV5-1,CASRLSPPGQGGGEQYF,TGCGCCAGCCGACTTTCTCCCCCGGGACAGGGGGGGGGCGAGCAGTACTTC
.,TRBJ2-4,.,TRBV7-9,CASSDRLRIAGAKNIQYF,TGTGCCAGCAGCGACCGGCTCCGTATTGCGGGGGCCAAAAACATTCAGTACTTC
TRBD2,TRBJ2-1,.,TRBV12-5,CASGLGTSGREQFF,TGTGCTAGTGGTTTGGGGACTAGCGGGAGGGAGCAGTTCTTC
TRBD1,TRBJ1-2,.,TRBV5-6,CASSPDYYRGALYGYTF,TGTGCCAGCAGCCCAGACTATTACAGGGGTGCCCTCTATGGCTACACCTTC
TRBD1,TRBJ2-5,.,TRBV18,CASSPRTGTGETQYF,TGTGCCAGCTCACCCCGGACAGGGACTGGGGAGACCCAGTACTTC
.,TRBJ2-7,.,TRBV27,CASSFQNFGSEQYF,TGTGCCAGCAGTTTCCAGAACTTCGGCTCCGAGCAGTACTTC
.,TRBJ2-3,.,TRBV28,CASSTGSKSGYF,TGTGCCAGCAGTACCGGGTCCAAGTCGGGGTATTTT
.,TRBJ1-1,.,TRBV18,CASSPNSENTEAFF,TGTGCCAGCTCACCCAACAGCGAGAACACTGAAGCTTTCTTT
.,TRBJ2-1,once,TRBV7-8,CASSLEGFNEQFF,TGTGCCAGCAGCTTAGAAGGCTTCAATGAGCAGTTCTTC
.,TRBJ2-7,.,TRBV7-2,CASRTYTPGSYEQYF,TGTGCCAGCAGGACGTACACTCCCGGGTCCTACGAGCAGTACTTC
TRBD2,TRBJ2-1,once,TRBV3-1/TRBV3-2,CASSQYGRANNEQFF,TGTGCCAGCAGCCAATACGGGAGGGCCAACAATGAGCAGTTCTTC
.,TRBJ2-2,.,TRBV7-9,CATQREGSSTGELFF,TGTGCCACTCAGCGCGAGGGGTCGAGCACCGGGGAGCTGTTTTTT
TRBD1,TRBJ2-5,.,TRBV29-1,CSGGDRVGETQYF,TGCAGCGGAGGGGACAGGGTTGGGGAGACCCAGTACTTC
.,TRBJ2-1,.,TRBV24-1,CATSDLHDEQFF,TGTGCCACCAGTGATTTGCACGATGAGCAGTTCTTC
TRBD2,TRBJ2-7,once,TRBV19,CASKRGGGTYEQYF,TGTGCCAGTAAGCGCGGGGGTGGTACCTACGAGCAGTACTTC
TRBD1,TRBJ1-2,.,TRBV5-4,CASSLTGLPGYTF,TGTGCCAGCAGTTTGACAGGGTTACCTGGCTACACCTTC
TRBD1,TRBJ2-1,.,TRBV7-9,CASSLAHRGSYNEQFF,TGTGCCAGCAGCTTAGCGCACAGGGGGTCCTACAATGAGCAGTTCTTC
.,TRBJ1-5,.,TRBV7-8,CASSFWSADNQPQHF,TGTGCCAGCAGCTTTTGGTCAGCAGACAATCAGCCCCAGCATTTT
.,TRBJ1-6,.,TRBV7-6,CASAGGTSSYNSPLHF,TGTGCCAGCGCGGGGGGAACGAGCTCCTATAATTCACCCCTCCACTTT
.,TRBJ2-7,.,TRBV6-2/TRBV6-3,CASSYRDATYEQYF,TGTGCCAGCAGTTACCGGGACGCTACCTACGAGCAGTACTTC
.,TRBJ1-5,.,TRBV28,CAEGDVNQPQHF,TGTGCCGAGGGGGACGTCAATCAGCCCCAGCATTTT
TRBD1,TRBJ1-2,few,TRBV28,CASSLGGQGGGYTF,TGTGCCAGCAGTTTAGGCGGGCAGGGGGGTGGCTACACCTTC